The source of this TCR beta chain is a study of blood T cell repertoires in COVID-19. Study-wide background: The United States, Italy and Spain were the sources of the acute and convalescent COVID-19 samples. The analysed material was cDNA or gDNA that came from T cells, B-cell-depleted T cells, or PBMCs.

Assay used: immunoSEQ multiplex PCR; TCRdb lists only in-frame clones, some missing. Seen here are more than 150,000 clones, around 87% observed once, and the top ten hold around 2.7%. The specimen was peripheral blood. This clonotype originated in a man between 40 and 49 years old with active or convalescent COVID-19.

CDR3 DNA sequence: TGTGCCAGCAGTGAAGCGGGAGGGGGAGGGGGGAGCTCCTACAATGAGCAGTTCTTC. This codes for CASSEAGGGGGSSYNEQFF. The rearrangement joins TRBV6-1 to TRBJ2-1, with a tentative D call TRBD2 (7 bases). The germline gives CDR1 MNHNS, CDR2 SASEGT. The CDR3 length is 19 residues. The ends were cut back, 0 bases at V and 0 bases at J, with 18 bases in the middle.